This TCR beta chain was recovered during a study of blood T cell repertoires in COVID-19. As for the study in general: Samples of COVID-19 (acute and convalescent) were obtained from the United States, Italy and Spain.

Losses at the gene ends were 0 bases for V and 1 base for J; bases not matched to a gene: 2. Germline lookup yields CDR1 SEHNR and CDR2 FQNEAQ (reference sequence). The CDR3 consists of 15 residues. Authors' data handling: Quantification of nucleated cells was approximated via reference gene primer amplification. Repertoires were generated with immunoSEQ multiplex PCR, while TCRdb's copy carries only in-frame clones and drops some. D and trimming come from the DNA, and the V and J calls and clone size come from that table. The sample yields 150,000 to 200,000 clones, around 83% seen once. The sequencing sample was made of peripheral blood. This receptor was taken from a woman in her sixties with acute or convalescent COVID-19. The chain uses TRBV7-9 and TRBJ1-1; TRBD1 matches at 7 bases. As DNA, the CDR3 is TGTGCCAGCAGCTTAGCGGGGACAGCGAACACTGAAGCTTTCTTT. Amino acid sequence: CASSLAGTANTEAFF.